This TCR beta chain was sequenced for a study of cytomegalovirus exposure and HLA in healthy donors. Study-wide results and caveats: A few chains tied to CMV proved CMV antigen-specific in vitro. Sequencing likely produced, as an artifact, a cluster of highly shared sequence variants. Researchers counted around 180 TCR beta chains as cytomegalovirus-associated.

With 60 Vbeta and 13 Jbeta primers, the PCR was carried out. Sequencing was performed with immunoSEQ multiplex PCR; in TCRdb, only in-frame clones are kept and a portion is missing. The sample carries roughly 120,000 clones, just under 70% recorded once. The CDR3 extends over 14 amino acids. Germline V gives CDR1 MDHEN, CDR2 SYDVKM. V was clipped by 6 bases and J by 3 bases; unmatched bases: 5. A note on this clone: Antigen unknown.

This receptor was identified in a woman in her 70s in good health and CMV-seropositive. V and J are TRBV28 and TRBJ2-1; 7 bases map to TRBD2. The sequenced sample consisted of PBMCs. DNA of the CDR3: TGTGCCAGCAGGGAACCTAGCGGCTACAATGAGCAGTTCTTC. It yields the protein CASREPSGYNEQFF.